This passage covers 20 T cell receptor beta chains from one sample sequenced in a study of T-cell reconstitution after alpha-beta-depleted transplantation in children. Unique molecular identifiers were incorporated into the prepared TCRbeta library. In TCRdb, the PCR reads were re-called with MiXCR into one record per CDR3 protein. The repertoire holds fewer than 750,000 distinct CDR3 sequences, with 25% to 30% as singletons. Sample: PBMCs, taken before TCRalphabeta/CD19-depleted stem cell transplant. The receptor source for this set is a boy under two years old with Wiskott-Aldrich syndrome, due to receive a stem cell transplant.

This chain uses TRBV6-5 with TRBJ2-7; TRBD2 matches at 10 bases. The junction had 6 bases not matched to a gene; V was cut back by 1 base and J by 3 bases. The CDR3 extends over 16 amino acids. The germline gives CDR1 MNHEY, CDR2 SVGAGI. The CDR3 is CASSYFRTSGNYEQYF. The CDR3 region has the DNA TGTGCCAGCAGTTACTTCCGGACTAGCGGAAACTACGAGCAGTACTTC.

This chain uses TRBV5-1 with TRBJ2-7; D is possibly TRBD2 (5 bases). The CDR3 has 13 residues. V dropped 1 base and J dropped 7 bases, with 12 bases sitting between them. Germline V lookup: CDR1 SGHRS, CDR2 YFSETQ. The CDR3 DNA follows: TGCGCCAGCAGCTTGAAGCGGCACGGGGAGCAGTACTTC. This codes for CASSLKRHGEQYF.

This rearrangement joins TRBV5-1 to TRBJ2-5, with a possible D match to TRBD1 (5 bases). The CDR3 covers 15 residues. Germline loops: CDR1 SGHRS, CDR2 YFSETQ. V gave up 1 base and J gave up 0 bases, with 10 bases separating them. CDR3 in amino acids: CASSLWGGNQETQYF. DNA of the CDR3: TGCGCCAGCAGCTTGTGGGGCGGAAACCAAGAGACCCAGTACTTC. Complete variable domain (other parts from reference TRBV5-1 and TRBJ2-5): KAGVTQTPRYLIKTRGQQVTLSCSPISGHRSVSWYQQTPGQGLQFLFEYFSETQRNKGNFPGRFSGRQFSNSRSEMNVSTLELGDSALYLCASSLWGGNQETQYFGPGTRLLVL.

This clonotype was observed a few times. V is TRBV24-1 and J is TRBJ2-2; 8 bases line up with TRBD1. CDR1 and CDR2 from the germline V gene are KGHDR and SFDVKD. J lost 1 base, V lost 4 bases, and 4 bases had no gene match. The CDR3 consists of 16 residues. This CDR3 reads CATSEFGTGNTGELFF. As DNA, the CDR3 is TGTGCCACCAGTGAATTTGGGACAGGGAACACCGGGGAGCTGTTTTTT.

The chain combines TRBV5-1 with TRBJ2-1, with TRBD2 identical over 8 bases. The CDR3 runs 16 residues. V lost 4 bases, J lost 2 bases, and 8 bases stayed unmatched. The germline gives CDR1 SGHRS, CDR2 YFSETQ. CDR3 sequence: CASSPREAGAYNEQFF. CDR3 in DNA: TGCGCCAGCAGCCCCCGCGAAGCGGGAGCCTACAATGAGCAGTTCTTC. Using reference TRBV5-1 and TRBJ2-1 for the parts outside the CDR3, the full variable domain is KAGVTQTPRYLIKTRGQQVTLSCSPISGHRSVSWYQQTPGQGLQFLFEYFSETQRNKGNFPGRFSGRQFSNSRSEMNVSTLELGDSALYLCASSPREAGAYNEQFFGPGTRLTVL.

The chain carries TRBV7-3 and TRBJ2-2, with 11 positions matching TRBD2. The CDR3 is 18 amino acids. Per the germline V gene, CDR1 is SGHTA and CDR2 is FQGTGA. Losses at the gene ends were 4 bases for V and 6 bases for J; bases not matched to a gene: 13. The CDR3 loop reads CASSSALAGGVGPGELFF. CDR3 in DNA: TGTGCCAGCAGCTCCGCCCTAGCGGGAGGAGTTGGCCCCGGGGAGCTGTTTTTT.

The chain's CDR3 is CSASLGLAGPYEQYF. CDR3 coding DNA: TGCAGTGCTAGCCTGGGACTAGCGGGACCCTACGAGCAGTACTTC. The V and J genes are TRBV20-1 and TRBJ2-7; 13 bases agree with TRBD2. This CDR3 comprises 15 residues. CDR1 DFQATT and CDR2 SNEGSKA come from the germline V gene (reference sequence). J lost 2 bases, V lost 3 bases, and 4 bases had no gene match.

This clonotype came up once. J is TRBJ2-5 and V is TRBV29-1; the match to TRBD1 covers 7 bases. Unmatched junction bases numbered 14, after V lost 3 bases and J lost 1 base. There are 17 residues in the CDR3. In germline, CDR1 is SQVTM, CDR2 ANQGSEA. The CDR3 nucleotides read TGCAGCGTTGAGAATACGGGACAGAAAATACTCCAAGAGACCCAGTACTTC. This codes for CSVENTGQKILQETQYF.

This clonotype was observed a handful of times. This sequence joins TRBV20-1 and TRBJ2-5, with TRBD2 as a possible D gene (5 bases). CDR1 DFQATT and CDR2 SNEGSKA come from the germline V gene (reference sequence). Deletions cut 4 bases from V and 5 bases from J, with 17 bases between. The length of the CDR3 is 14 residues. The CDR3 bases are TGCAGTGCTACAGCGGACTCCTACTTGGAGACCCAGTACTTC. It translates to CSATADSYLETQYF.

The CDR3 sequence is CASSSTGTGEYEQYF. The DNA for the CDR3 is TGCGCCAGCAGCTCAACCGGGACAGGGGAATACGAGCAGTACTTC. J is TRBJ2-7 and V is TRBV5-1; 10 bases are shared with TRBD1. This CDR3 comprises 15 residues. Germline trimming cut 3 bases from V and 4 bases from J; bases unmatched to any gene: 7. Germline CDR1 reads SGHRS; CDR2 reads YFSETQ.

This chain uses TRBV21-1 with TRBJ2-7; no check of the table's D call, TRBD1, against the DNA was made. TRBV21-1 is recorded as a pseudogene. The CDR3 sequence is 17 residues long. CDR3 residues: CASSPPTDRALFREQYF. DNA of the CDR3: TGTGCCAGCAGCCCCCCCACGGACAGGGCATTATTTCGGGAGCAGTACTTC.

A few counts support this clonotype. This chain connects TRBV18 to TRBJ2-5; the match to TRBD2 covers 9 bases. The V and J ends lost 6 bases and 1 base, in that order; junction bases with no gene match: 3. This CDR3 has 14 amino acids. The germline gives CDR1 KGHSH, CDR2 LQKENI. CDR3 amino acids: CASSPTSGQETQYF. The CDR3 DNA reads TGTGCCAGCTCCCCGACTAGCGGCCAAGAGACCCAGTACTTC.

The table lists this clonotype with a few counts. The chain carries TRBV10-3 and TRBJ2-7; 10 bases are a match to TRBD1. The germline V gene has CDR1 ENHRY and CDR2 SYGVKD. The CDR3 runs to 14 residues. V lost 8 bases, J lost 2 bases, and 6 bases stayed unmatched. The DNA for the CDR3 is TGTGCCATCCGGGGACAGGGGAGGACCTACGAGCAGTACTTC. Residues: CAIRGQGRTYEQYF.

V usage is TRBV4-1 and J usage is TRBJ1-6; D might be TRBD1 (5 bases). CDR1 and CDR2 (germline): MGHRA, YSYEKL. The CDR3 length is 18 residues. The V end lost 0 bases, the J end lost 0 bases, and 12 bases lay between the germline ends. In nucleotides, the CDR3 is TGCGCCAGCAGCCAAGAGGGGGGACGGAGCTCCTATAATTCACCCCTCCACTTT. It yields the protein CASSQEGGRSSYNSPLHF.

The V and J genes are TRBV7-2 and TRBJ2-3; D is tentatively TRBD1 or TRBD2 (7 bases each). Looked up from germline, CDR1 is SGHTA and CDR2 is FQGNSA. This CDR3 has 16 amino acids. Trimming removed 1 base at V and 3 bases at J, with 14 bases between. The DNA of the CDR3 is TGTGCCAGCAGCTTAGTGGCAGGGGGGGTAACAGATACGCAGTATTTT. This sequence encodes CASSLVAGGVTDTQYF. The full variable domain, with the rest looked up from reference TRBV7-2 and TRBJ2-3, is GAGVSQSPSNKVTEKGKDVELRCDPISGHTALYWYRQSLGQGLEFLIYFQGNSAPDKSGLPSDRFSAERTGGSVSTLTIQRTQQEDSAVYLCASSLVAGGVTDTQYFGPGTRLTVL.

This clonotype was seen more than once but under ten times. The chain links TRBV10-3 to TRBJ2-1, with 14 bases fitting TRBD2. The CDR3 is 15 residues long. The junction had 0 bases not matched to a gene; V was cut back by 2 bases and J by 6 bases. Germline V CDR1 and CDR2: ENHRY, SYGVKD. CDR3 DNA sequence: TGTGCCATCAGTGAGGGGACTAGCGGGAGCAATGAGCAGTTCTTC. This translates into CAISEGTSGSNEQFF.

This clonotype was seen more than once but under ten times. The CDR3, as DNA: TGTGCCAGCTACTCCAGATCGGTCGGGGGCGATACGCAGTATTTT. As protein: CASYSRSVGGDTQYF. The chain links TRBV2 to TRBJ2-3; D may correspond to TRBD1 or TRBD2 (6 bases each). This CDR3 contains 15 residues. Trimming removed 8 bases from V and 6 bases from J, with 21 bases in between. Germline assignment: CDR1 SNHLY and CDR2 FYNNEI.

This clonotype has a handful of counts. CDR3 in amino acids: CASSFGGNYNSPLHF. CDR3 bases: TGTGCCAGCAGTTTTGGGGGGAACTATAATTCACCCCTCCACTTT. The chain is built from TRBV28 and TRBJ1-6; TRBD1 is a possible D gene (5 bases). In germline, CDR1 is MDHEN, CDR2 SYDVKM. The CDR3 covers 15 residues. Trimming shortened V by 3 bases and J by 3 bases, and 9 bases separated the two germline ends.

The chain uses TRBV14 and TRBJ1-6; 7 nucleotides agree with TRBD1. This CDR3 has 14 amino acids. The germline V gene has CDR1 SGHDN and CDR2 FVKESK. Losses at the gene ends were 6 bases for V and 7 bases for J; bases not matched to a gene: 6. This CDR3 reads CASRLGQQNSPLHF. The CDR3 nucleotides read TGTGCCAGCAGGCTGGGACAGCAAAATTCACCCCTCCACTTT.

The rearrangement joins TRBV6-1 to TRBJ2-5, with 8 bases lining up with TRBD1. This CDR3 is built from 14 residues. After removal of 3 bases from V and 2 bases from J, the junction contained 2 bases not matched to a gene. The germline CDR1 and CDR2 sequences are MNHNS and SASEGT. CDR3 in DNA: TGTGCCAGCAGTGACAGGGGGCAGCAAGAGACCCAGTACTTC. Translated, it gives CASSDRGQQETQYF.